Listed here are 28 T cell receptor beta chains from one sample, sequenced in a study of shared clonotypes between healthy human individuals. Assay used: immunoSEQ multiplex PCR; TCRdb lists only in-frame clones, some missing. The sample consists of about 1 million clones, approximately 76% of them appearing once. What was sequenced was memory CD4+ T cells sorted from blood. Indicated subset: CD45RA-negative fraction. The receptors originated from a young man in good health.

Remarks on this clone: It may be a read error: a sequence one base away is much more abundant. The sample holds other DNA sequences that translate to the same CDR3. The rearrangement links TRBV11-2 to TRBJ2-7; no definite D call. Trimming removed 10 bases at V and 3 bases at J, with 4 bases between. Germline CDR1 SGHAT, CDR2 FQNNGV. There are 9 residues in the CDR3. CDR3 in amino acids: CATLYEQYF. Written as DNA, the CDR3 is TGTGCCACTCTCTACGAGCAGTACTTC.

The V gene is TRBV30, the J gene TRBJ2-1, with 7 bases matching TRBD2. The CDR3 is 14 amino acids. Germline V CDR1 and CDR2: GTSNPN, SVGIG (reference sequence). The J segment lost 4 bases and the V segment lost 5 bases, leaving 8 bases of the junction unmatched. The CDR3 sequence: CAWRASGAYNEQFF. The CDR3 nucleotides are TGTGCCTGGCGAGCTAGCGGAGCATACAATGAGCAGTTCTTC.

The chain employs TRBV7-9 and TRBJ2-7; TRBD1 agrees at 8 bases. Unmatched junction bases numbered 10, after V lost 5 bases and J lost 7 bases. The CDR3 runs to 14 residues. Germline assignment: CDR1 SEHNR and CDR2 FQNEAQ (reference sequence). DNA of the CDR3: TGTGCCAGCAGCACCGGACAGGGTATAGGGGAGCAGTACTTC. Its translation: CASSTGQGIGEQYF.

The chain links TRBV6-1 to TRBJ1-2; TRBD1 aligns across 10 bases. Germline V CDR1 and CDR2: MNHNS, SASEGT. J lost 7 bases, V lost 1 base, and 9 bases had no gene match. The CDR3 extends over 16 amino acids. The CDR3 DNA reads TGTGCCAGCAGTGAAGACAAGACAGGGGGCGCGGGTGGCTACACCTTC. It is translated as CASSEDKTGGAGGYTF.

This rearrangement joins TRBV19 to TRBJ1-2; 8 nucleotides match TRBD1. J lost 5 bases, V lost 7 bases, and 9 bases had no gene match. This CDR3 has 14 residues. Germline V lookup: CDR1 LNHDA, CDR2 SQIVND (reference sequence). The CDR3 bases are TGTGCCAGTACCTCCCAGGGGGCAGGATATGGCTACACCTTC. Its protein is CASTSQGAGYGYTF.

Concerning this clone itself: Compared with germline, one end of the junction differs, possibly owing to a read error. This chain uses TRBV2 with TRBJ2-1; the match to TRBD2 covers 7 bases. Germline CDR1 and CDR2: SNHLY and FYNNEI. The CDR3 length is 14 residues. CDR3 sequence (DNA): TGTGCCCGCAGCGGCGGGAGTGGGTACAATGAGCAGTTCTTC. Translation gives CARSGGSGYNEQFF.

The chain employs TRBV19 and TRBJ2-7; D remains ambiguous. V gave up 2 bases and J gave up 5 bases, with 4 bases separating them. This CDR3 is built from 11 residues. Per germline, CDR1 LNHDA and CDR2 SQIVND (reference sequence). CDR3 sequence reads: CASSISDEQYF. CDR3 nucleotides: TGTGCCAGTAGTATATCGGACGAGCAGTACTTC.

The chain is built from TRBV19 and TRBJ1-1, with D possibly being TRBD1 (6 bases). This CDR3 has 13 amino acids. V was clipped by 7 bases and J by 3 bases, with 12 bases between them. Germline V lookup: CDR1 LNHDA, CDR2 SQIVND (reference sequence). The CDR3 protein is CASKDRSYTEAFF. For the CDR3, the DNA is TGTGCCAGTAAGGACAGATCTTACACTGAAGCTTTCTTT.

The chain uses TRBV18 and TRBJ1-6; 8 positions match TRBD1. The CDR3 runs 16 residues. V gave up 2 bases and J gave up 9 bases; unmatched junction bases: 9. From germline, CDR1 is KGHSH and CDR2 LQKENI. CDR3 bases: TGTGCCAGCTCACCAAGTATACAGGGGGTAGGTTCACCCCTCCACTTT. Protein: CASSPSIQGVGSPLHF.

V and J are TRBV7-2 and TRBJ2-1; D possibly uses TRBD1 or TRBD2 (5 bases each). The length of the CDR3 is 19 residues. The V gene lost 0 bases and the J gene lost 10 bases, with 28 bases spanning the gap. Per germline, CDR1 SGHTA and CDR2 FQGNSA. The CDR3 DNA is TGTGCCAGCAGCTTAGCGGGTTTGGGGGTGCAGGGCCAATGGAGGGAGCAGTTCTTC. As protein: CASSLAGLGVQGQWREQFF.

This chain links TRBV29-1 with TRBJ2-7, with 7 bases that match TRBD2. CDR1 SQVTM and CDR2 ANQGSEA come from the germline V gene. The CDR3 runs to 12 residues. The V gene end was trimmed by 7 bases and the J gene end by 6 bases; junction bases not matched to a gene: 9. CDR3: CSAPGLWGEQYF. The CDR3 bases are TGCAGCGCTCCGGGACTATGGGGCGAGCAGTACTTC.

The CDR3 here is CASSLGLGRAVYQETQYF. As DNA, the CDR3 is TGTGCCAGCAGTTTGGGTTTAGGAAGAGCAGTGTACCAAGAGACCCAGTACTTC. The chain employs TRBV27 and TRBJ2-5; D gene uncertain. CDR1 is MNHEY, CDR2 SMNVEV, per germline (reference sequence). This CDR3 has 18 residues. V was trimmed by 3 bases and J by 0 bases, leaving 20 bases between them.

As regards this clone: A single base separates this from a much larger clone, so it may be a read error. The gene calls are TRBV7-9 and TRBJ2-6; 8 positions match TRBD1. The germline gives CDR1 SEHNR, CDR2 FQNEAQ (reference sequence). This CDR3 has 17 amino acids. With V trimmed by 0 bases and J by 2 bases, 3 bases remained unmatched. The CDR3 sequence: CASSLAPGGAGANVLTF. The DNA of the CDR3 is TGTGCCAGCAGCTTAGCGCCAGGGGGCGCTGGGGCCAACGTCCTGACTTTC. Complete variable domain (other parts from reference TRBV7-9 and TRBJ2-6): DTGVSQNPRHKITKRGQNVTFRCDPISEHNRLYWYRQTLGQGPEFLTYFQNEAQLEKSRLLSDRFSAERPKGSFSTLEIQRTEQGDSAMYLCASSLAPGGAGANVLTFGAGSRLTVL.

Details on this clone: Mismatch with germline at one junction end may stem from a read error. The rearrangement uses TRBV5-6 and TRBJ2-6, with 7 bases lining up with TRBD1. Germline V gene data show CDR1 as SGHDT and CDR2 as YYEEEE. The CDR3 sequence is 16 residues long. The CDR3 is CASSSTTGSGADVLTF. CDR3 bases: TGTGCCAGCAGCTCAACGACAGGGTCTGGGGCCGACGTCCTGACTTTC.

The V gene is TRBV5-1, the J gene TRBJ2-2; D is perhaps TRBD1 (7 bases). Germline-derived CDR1 and CDR2 are SGHRS and YFSETQ. Deletions cut 5 bases from V and 2 bases from J, with 10 bases between. The CDR3 covers 14 residues. The CDR3 sequence: CASSQGGNTGELFF. DNA of the CDR3: TGCGCCAGCAGTCAGGGGGGAAACACCGGGGAGCTGTTTTTT.

The rearrangement joins TRBV7-2 to TRBJ2-7; 8 bases map to TRBD2. Germline V gene sequence: CDR1 SGHTA, CDR2 FQGNSA. CDR3 length: 15 residues. Germline trimming cut 3 bases from V and 1 base from J; bases unmatched to any gene: 5. CDR3 DNA sequence: TGTGCCAGCAGCTTGGCGGGAGGCCAATCCTACGAGCAGTACTTC. Its protein is CASSLAGGQSYEQYF.

This clone was detected once. A clone one base away is much larger, so this may be a read error. The chain links TRBV18 to TRBJ2-7; D is unclear. Germline V gives CDR1 KGHSH, CDR2 LQKENI. The CDR3 consists of 14 residues. CDR3 loop: CASSPRQAKNEQCF. The CDR3 region has the DNA TGTGCCAGCTCACCACGTCAGGCGAAGAACGAGCAGTGCTTC.

This sequence joins TRBV7-8 and TRBJ2-7, with 9 bases fitting TRBD1. Unmatched junction bases numbered 6, after V lost 5 bases and J lost 4 bases. The germline V gene has CDR1 SGHVS and CDR2 FQNEAQ. The CDR3 contains 14 residues. The CDR3 region is CASSTGQGTYEQYF. The CDR3 DNA sequence: TGTGCCAGCAGCACCGGACAGGGGACGTACGAGCAGTACTTC.

The chain couples TRBV7-9 to TRBJ2-5; unclear D gene. The length of the CDR3 is 11 residues. Trimming cost V 3 bases and J 9 bases, with 8 bases left between them. Germline CDR1 is SEHNR and CDR2 is FQNEAQ (reference sequence). The CDR3 region is CASSLEKAQYF. The DNA of the CDR3 is TGTGCCAGCAGCTTGGAAAAAGCCCAGTACTTC.

This clone was detected only a few times. The chain employs TRBV6-5 and TRBJ1-3; D is uncertain. The V gene lost 7 bases and the J gene lost 4 bases, with 14 bases spanning the gap. CDR1 MNHEY and CDR2 SVGAGI come from the germline V gene. This CDR3 has 14 residues. CDR3 nucleotide sequence: TGTGCCAGCACTCTCGGGGTAACGGGAAACACCATATATTTT. Residues: CASTLGVTGNTIYF.

The rearrangement links TRBV4-2 to TRBJ1-2; weak D call: TRBD1 (6 bases). Trimming took 0 bases from V and 3 from J, leaving 11 bases between them. Germline V gene sequence: CDR1 LGHNA, CDR2 YNFKEQ. The CDR3 sequence is 15 residues long. The CDR3 region has the DNA TGTGCCAGCAGCCAAGATCCAGGGGCTGACTATGGCTACACCTTC. Amino acids: CASSQDPGADYGYTF.

The chain has TRBV2 and TRBJ1-5; D is ambiguous. The germline V gene has CDR1 SNHLY and CDR2 FYNNEI. V lost 8 bases and J lost 1, with 15 bases in between. The CDR3 runs to 15 residues. DNA for the CDR3: TGTGCCAGCGGCCGAGAGACGGTGAGCAATCAGCCCCAGCATTTT. Its protein is CASGRETVSNQPQHF. Combining the CDR3 with reference TRBV2 and TRBJ1-5 gives the whole variable domain EPEVTQTPSHQVTQMGQEVILRCVPISNHLYFYWYRQILGQKVEFLVSFYNNEISEKSEIFDDQFSVERPDGSNFTLKIRSTKLEDSAMYFCASGRETVSNQPQHFGDGTRLSIL.

The chain couples TRBV7-8 to TRBJ2-7; TRBD2 agrees at 11 bases. Germline V gives CDR1 SGHVS, CDR2 FQNEAQ. V gave up 4 bases and J gave up 2 bases; unmatched junction bases: 7. CDR3 size: 16 residues. CDR3 coding DNA: TGTGCCAGCAGCTCGCAGACTAGCGGGGTTACCTACGAGCAGTACTTC. Its protein product is CASSSQTSGVTYEQYF.

This clone is a singleton in its sample. V usage is TRBV29-1 and J usage is TRBJ1-5; 8 bases are a match to TRBD1. Germline CDR1 and CDR2: SQVTM and ANQGSEA. The CDR3 consists of 15 residues. V shed 6 bases and J 7 bases; nucleotides not matched to a gene: 14. CDR3 DNA: TGCAGCGTGGTCCTGACAGGGGATACGAGGCAGCCCCAGCATTTT. It codes for CSVVLTGDTRQPQHF.

This clone was seen more than once but under ten times. This chain uses TRBV6-6 with TRBJ1-6, with 7 bases matching TRBD1. The CDR3 sequence is 16 residues long. The germline gives CDR1 MNHNY, CDR2 SVGAGI (reference sequence). V shed 3 bases and J 8 bases; nucleotides not matched to a gene: 10. CDR3: CASSYTGTAMDSPLHF. The CDR3 nucleotides read TGTGCCAGCAGTTATACAGGGACAGCAATGGATTCACCCCTCCACTTT.

The chain has TRBV30 and TRBJ2-7; D possibly uses TRBD1 or TRBD2 (5 bases each). Germline V CDR1 and CDR2: GTSNPN, SVGIG (reference sequence). V lost 2 bases to trimming and J lost 7 bases, with 12 bases between them. The CDR3 runs 12 residues. The DNA of the CDR3 is TGTGCCTGGAGTTACACAGGAGGTGAGCAGTACTTC. It translates to CAWSYTGGEQYF.

The chain couples TRBV6-1 to TRBJ2-1; D is undetermined. The CDR3 has 12 residues. V was shortened by 6 bases and J by 4 bases, with 7 bases between the two germline ends. The germline CDR1 and CDR2 sequences are MNHNS and SASEGT. This CDR3 reads CASSILYNEQFF. For the CDR3, the DNA is TGTGCCAGCAGCATTCTTTACAATGAGCAGTTCTTC.

The chain couples TRBV18 to TRBJ1-2; 7 bases line up with TRBD1. V lost 2 bases, J lost 8 bases, and 8 bases stayed unmatched. The germline V gene has CDR1 KGHSH and CDR2 LQKENI. The CDR3 is 14 amino acids. CDR3 in amino acids: CASSPGTAPLGYTF. In DNA form, the CDR3 reads TGTGCCAGCTCACCAGGGACAGCCCCGCTCGGCTACACCTTC.